The 21 T cell receptor beta chains below all came from one sample that was sequenced in a study of T cells in Graves' hyperthyroidism and ophthalmopathy. The TCR beta CDR3 regions underwent amplification using RNA transcripts as the source. The HTBI set primed first-round TCR CDR3 RT-PCR. TCRdb processed the multiplex PCR reads anew with MiXCR; each CDR3 protein has one entry. This sample carries over 350,000 distinct CDR3 sequences, under 15% of them seen once, and the ten largest clones take approximately 13%. The sample consisted of blood. These receptors were collected from a man between 18 and 29 years old with Graves' ophthalmopathy.

The rearrangement links TRBV3-1 to TRBJ2-5, with 8 bases matching TRBD2. The J segment lost 5 bases and the V segment lost 0 bases, leaving 11 bases of the junction unmatched. This CDR3 is built from 17 residues. Germline assignment: CDR1 LGHDT and CDR2 YNNKEL (reference sequence). CDR3 amino acids: CASSQDRDSGEGETQYF. The CDR3 DNA reads TGTGCCAGCAGCCAAGATAGGGATAGCGGGGAAGGTGAGACCCAGTACTTC.

This CDR3 reads CASRRLLNTGELFF. In DNA form, the CDR3 reads TGTGCCAGCAGGCGACTACTTAATACCGGGGAGCTGTTTTTT. The chain is built from TRBV7-3 and TRBJ2-2; D may be TRBD2 (5 bases). The CDR3 is 14 amino acids. Trimming removed 6 bases at V and 5 bases at J, with 13 bases between. Germline CDR1 and CDR2: SGHTA and FQGTGA.

The chain links TRBV7-9 to TRBJ2-5; D is unresolved. The V end was cut by 8 bases, the J end by 1 base, with 11 bases between. Germline V CDR1 and CDR2: SEHNR, FQNEAQ (reference sequence). The CDR3 consists of 13 residues. CDR3 in amino acids: CASGVGFQETQYF. As DNA, the CDR3 is TGTGCCAGCGGGGTTGGCTTCCAAGAGACCCAGTACTTC.

This clonotype was counted ten times or more. This chain connects TRBV28 to TRBJ1-2, with D uncertain. Germline loops: CDR1 MDHEN, CDR2 SYDVKM. Trimming stripped 7 bases from V and 5 bases from J, with 14 bases between. This CDR3 has 13 amino acids. CDR3: CASIPVGGYGYTF. CDR3 bases: TGTGCCAGCATTCCTGTGGGAGGGTATGGCTACACCTTC.

The chain joins TRBV5-4 to TRBJ1-1; the match to TRBD1 covers 12 bases. CDR1 SGHNT and CDR2 YYREEE come from the germline V gene (reference sequence). J gave up 4 bases and V 1 base, and 11 bases lay outside the gene matches. The CDR3 sequence is 18 residues long. CDR3 nucleotides: TGTGCCAGCAGCTTGCCTGCTGGGACAGGGGGCGCGGGCACTGAAGCTTTCTTT. This encodes CASSLPAGTGGAGTEAFF.

This clonotype was detected a few times. A much bigger clone sits one base away, suggesting this may be a read error. This chain links TRBV28 with TRBJ1-1, with D unresolved. The CDR3 sequence is 16 residues long. Germline V lookup: CDR1 MDHEN, CDR2 SYDVKM. The DNA for the CDR3 is TGTGCCAGCAGTTCCGGAGGTACTTTTATGAACACTGGAGCTTTCTTT. Its translation is CASSSGGTFMNTGAFF.

This clonotype was seen many times. The chain joins TRBV2 to TRBJ2-2; 7 bases align to TRBD1. The CDR3 is 14 residues long. J was trimmed by 6 bases and V by 4 bases; bases with no gene match: 5. Germline lookup yields CDR1 SNHLY and CDR2 FYNNEI. CDR3 nucleotides: TGTGCCAGCAGTGGACAGGGAAGCTCCGGGGAGCTGTTTTTT. This gives the protein CASSGQGSSGELFF.

This clonotype was counted many times. V is TRBV27 and J is TRBJ1-6; a weak D match, TRBD1 (6 bases). The CDR3 contains 15 residues. Trimming stripped 5 bases from V and 8 bases from J, with 16 bases between. In germline, CDR1 is MNHEY, CDR2 SMNVEV (reference sequence). CDR3 amino acids: CASSVGTTGHSPLHF. The DNA for the CDR3 is TGTGCCAGCAGTGTCGGCACGACAGGCCATTCACCCCTCCACTTT.

This clonotype was counted ten times or more. This rearrangement joins TRBV5-1 to TRBJ2-6; D not certain. Trimming left V 5 bases short and J 0 bases short, with 6 bases between. This CDR3 has 14 amino acids. The germline V gene has CDR1 SGHRS and CDR2 YFSETQ. CDR3 DNA sequence: TGCGCCAGCAGACAGACCTCTGGGGCCAACGTCCTGACTTTC. It codes for CASRQTSGANVLTF.

This clonotype has a count of ten or more. The chain carries TRBV6-1 and TRBJ1-1, with no clear D. The germline CDR1 and CDR2 sequences are MNHNS and SASEGT. V lost 6 bases to trimming and J lost 4 bases, with 12 bases between them. The CDR3 is 13 residues long. CDR3 amino acids: CASRPQEGTEAFF. The CDR3 DNA reads as TGTGCCAGCAGGCCCCAGGAGGGCACTGAAGCTTTCTTT.

This clonotype occurred many times. The genes are TRBV6-1 and TRBJ2-7, with D perhaps given as TRBD1 or TRBD2 (5 bases each). The ends were cut back, 8 bases at V and 1 base at J, with 18 bases in the middle. Germline V gives CDR1 MNHNS, CDR2 SASEGT. The CDR3 loop spans 15 amino acids. This chain's CDR3 is CASLEGLRDSYEQYF. For the CDR3, the DNA is TGTGCCAGCCTCGAGGGGTTGAGGGATTCCTACGAGCAGTACTTC.

Many counts were recorded for this clonotype. CDR3 bases: TGTGCCAGCAGTCCTCCCCGCGGGGGGGCCAAGGGAGATACGCAGTATTTT. Encoded protein: CASSPPRGGAKGDTQYF. V usage is TRBV28 and J usage is TRBJ2-3, with 9 positions matching TRBD2. CDR1 and CDR2 from the germline V gene are MDHEN and SYDVKM. CDR3 size: 17 residues. V shed 5 bases and J 5 bases; nucleotides not matched to a gene: 14.

This chain joins TRBV14 and TRBJ2-1, with 8 bases identical to TRBD2. The CDR3 totals 14 residues. Germline CDR1 SGHDN, CDR2 FVKESK. Unmatched junction bases numbered 9, after V lost 4 bases and J lost 10 bases. The CDR3 region is CASSPFVTSGEQFF. The CDR3 coding sequence is TGTGCCAGCAGCCCTTTTGTAACTAGCGGAGAGCAGTTCTTC.

This clonotype was seen ten or more times. The chain combines TRBV7-9 with TRBJ2-3; D unresolved. Germline-derived CDR1 and CDR2 are SEHNR and FQNEAQ (reference sequence). V lost 0 bases and J lost 6, with 7 bases in between. CDR3 length equals 13 residues. The CDR3: CASSLAKLDTQYF. The CDR3 DNA follows: TGTGCCAGCAGCTTAGCGAAACTGGATACGCAGTATTTT.

This clonotype was counted many times. The chain employs TRBV3-1 and TRBJ2-1; 15 nucleotides line up with TRBD2. The CDR3 runs 16 residues. Looked up from germline, CDR1 is LGHDT and CDR2 is YNNKEL (reference sequence). Unmatched junction bases numbered 8, after V lost 2 bases and J lost 12 bases. CDR3 in amino acids: CASSQPGTSGGPRQFF. CDR3 coding DNA: TGTGCCAGCAGCCAACCCGGGACTAGCGGGGGGCCCCGGCAGTTCTTC.

The chain links TRBV4-2 to TRBJ2-3; D is perhaps TRBD2 (5 bases). Germline-derived CDR1 and CDR2 are LGHNA and YNFKEQ. Trimming stripped 0 bases from V and 4 bases from J, with 11 bases between. The CDR3 length is 15 residues. The DNA of the CDR3 is TGTGCCAGCAGCCAAGATATTGGGAGCGCAGATACGCAGTATTTT. It is translated as CASSQDIGSADTQYF.

The gene calls are TRBV15 and TRBJ2-3; D is tentatively TRBD1 or TRBD2 (6 bases each). Trimming pared 0 bases from V and 4 bases from J, leaving 20 bases between. The CDR3 runs to 18 residues. Germline V gene sequence: CDR1 LNHNV, CDR2 YYDKDF (reference sequence). CDR3 region: CATSREGLRGGFPDTQYF. CDR3 in DNA: TGTGCCACCAGCAGAGAAGGCCTCAGGGGAGGATTCCCAGATACGCAGTATTTT.

This clonotype was picked up many times. This chain uses TRBV3-1 with TRBJ1-1, with D possibly matching TRBD1 (6 bases). Trimming stripped 4 bases from V and 0 bases from J, with 18 bases between. Germline lookup yields CDR1 LGHDT and CDR2 YNNKEL (reference sequence). The CDR3 is made up of 17 amino acids. The CDR3: CASSPRWGRGLNTEAFF. The CDR3 DNA reads as TGTGCCAGCAGCCCCCGCTGGGGGCGAGGGTTGAACACTGAAGCTTTCTTT.

The rearrangement links TRBV19 to TRBJ2-3; no firm D call. Trimming left V 11 bases short and J 4 bases short, with 19 bases between. The V gene's germline CDR1 is LNHDA and CDR2 SQIVND (reference sequence). The CDR3 runs to 14 residues. The CDR3 protein is CASHSSSPSDTQYF. The CDR3 DNA reads TGTGCCTCCCACTCCAGTTCCCCATCAGATACGCAGTATTTT.

This clonotype was counted ten times or more. This chain connects TRBV7-2 to TRBJ2-1; 15 bases agree with TRBD2. This CDR3 spans 18 amino acids. CDR1 and CDR2 from the germline V gene are SGHTA and FQGNSA. V lost 3 bases and J lost 0; bases outside the gene matches: 3. As DNA, the CDR3 is TGTGCCAGCAGCTTCGGGACTAGCGGGGGGCACTCCTACAATGAGCAGTTCTTC. Translated, it gives CASSFGTSGGHSYNEQFF.

This clonotype was counted at least ten times. This chain links TRBV2 with TRBJ1-4, with D possibly being TRBD1 (5 bases). Germline-derived CDR1 and CDR2 are SNHLY and FYNNEI. The CDR3 consists of 16 residues. V was clipped by 3 bases and J by 7 bases, with 18 bases between them. The CDR3 bases are TGTGCCAGCAGTGATGTCGGGACGGTCCTTGGTGAAAAACTGTTTTTT. It yields the protein CASSDVGTVLGEKLFF.